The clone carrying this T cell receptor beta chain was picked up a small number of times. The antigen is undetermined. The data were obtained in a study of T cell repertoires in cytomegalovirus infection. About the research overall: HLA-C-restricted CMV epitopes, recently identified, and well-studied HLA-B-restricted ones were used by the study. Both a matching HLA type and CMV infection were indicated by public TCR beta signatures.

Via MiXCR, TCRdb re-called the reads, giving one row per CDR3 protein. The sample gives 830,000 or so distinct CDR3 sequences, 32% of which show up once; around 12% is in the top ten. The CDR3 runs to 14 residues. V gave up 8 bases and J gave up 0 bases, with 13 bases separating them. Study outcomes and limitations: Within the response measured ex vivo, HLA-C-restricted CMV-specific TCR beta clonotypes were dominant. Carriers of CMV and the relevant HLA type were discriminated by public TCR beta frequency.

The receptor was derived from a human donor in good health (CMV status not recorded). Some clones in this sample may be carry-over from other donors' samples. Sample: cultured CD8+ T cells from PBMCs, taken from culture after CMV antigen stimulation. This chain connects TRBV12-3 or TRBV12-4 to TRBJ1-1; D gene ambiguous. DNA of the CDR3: TGTGCCAGCCGCAGGCCCGGGGTGAACACTGAAGCTTTCTTT. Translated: CASRRPGVNTEAFF.